This T cell receptor (beta chain) comes out of a study of T cell clones after liver transplantation. Across the whole study: Apart from three HCV-positive recipients, transplants were for non-autoimmune, non-viral reasons. Study results and caveats: A significant post-transplant drop in circulating graft-donor-reactive CD4 TCRbeta sequences occurred in most of the 8 subjects. Donor-reactive sequences fell more than third party-reactive ones, suggesting partial deletion. Small, mixed patient groups and varying post-transplant times limit these conclusions.

The CDR3 runs to 12 residues. The germline V and J ends were trimmed by 7 bases and 6 bases, with 16 bases remaining between them. The germline gives CDR1 SQVTM, CDR2 ANQGSEA. Comments on this clone: Its antigen remains unknown.

Generated by immunoSEQ multiplex PCR, the TCRdb table keeps only in-frame clones and is missing some. The data contain about 120,000 clones, about nine tenths of them singletons. Sequenced material: CD4+ T cells from blood, taken 12 months after liver transplant. This sequence joins TRBV29-1 and TRBJ2-7, with D unclear. The origin of this receptor is a human patient who received a liver transplant. T cells may partly derive from the graft donor. CDR3 coding DNA: TGCAGCGCCCGGACCCTCTCTAGCGAGCAGTACTTC. Translated, it gives CSARTLSSEQYF.